This T cell receptor (beta chain) was obtained from a study of blood T cell repertoires in COVID-19. Across the whole study: COVID-19 samples from acute and convalescent phases originated in the United States, Italy and Spain. PBMCs, B-cell-depleted T cells, or T cells were the source of the cDNA or gDNA that made up the material.

TCRdb keeps only in-frame clones here, not all; method: immunoSEQ multiplex PCR. The sample carries approximately 310,000 clones, roughly 85% recorded once. This receptor was obtained from a man aged 25-40 years who had recovered from COVID-19. Sequenced sample: PBMCs or T cells enriched from blood (not recorded which).

In DNA form, the CDR3 reads TGTGCCAGCATCCACCCAGGGTGGGGCGCGGGGGCTTTCTTT. Translated: CASIHPGWGAGAFF. The V gene is TRBV7-8, the J gene TRBJ1-1; D is perhaps TRBD1 (5 bases). V lost 7 bases to trimming and J lost 11 bases, with 23 bases between them. The CDR3 totals 14 residues. Germline loops: CDR1 SGHVS, CDR2 FQNEAQ.